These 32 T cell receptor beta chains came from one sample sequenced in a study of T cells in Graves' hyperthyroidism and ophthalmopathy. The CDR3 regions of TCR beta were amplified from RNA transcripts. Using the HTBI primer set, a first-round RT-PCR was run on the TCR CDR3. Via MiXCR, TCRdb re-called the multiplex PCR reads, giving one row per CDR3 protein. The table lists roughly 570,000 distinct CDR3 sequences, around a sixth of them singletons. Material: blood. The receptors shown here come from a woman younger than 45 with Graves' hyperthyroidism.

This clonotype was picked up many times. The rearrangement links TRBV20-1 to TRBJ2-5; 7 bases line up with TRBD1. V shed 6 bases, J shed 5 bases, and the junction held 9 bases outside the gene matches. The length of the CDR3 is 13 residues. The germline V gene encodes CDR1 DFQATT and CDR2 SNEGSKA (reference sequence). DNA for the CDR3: TGCAGTGCCATCCAGGGGGAGCGGGAGACCCAGTACTTC. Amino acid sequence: CSAIQGERETQYF.

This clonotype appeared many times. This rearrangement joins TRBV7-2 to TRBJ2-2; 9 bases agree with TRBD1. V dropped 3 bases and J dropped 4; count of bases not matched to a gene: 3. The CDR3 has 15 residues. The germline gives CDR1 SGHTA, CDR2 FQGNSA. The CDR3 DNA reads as TGTGCCAGCAGCTTTATGACAGGGGGCACCGGGGAGCTGTTTTTT. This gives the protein CASSFMTGGTGELFF.

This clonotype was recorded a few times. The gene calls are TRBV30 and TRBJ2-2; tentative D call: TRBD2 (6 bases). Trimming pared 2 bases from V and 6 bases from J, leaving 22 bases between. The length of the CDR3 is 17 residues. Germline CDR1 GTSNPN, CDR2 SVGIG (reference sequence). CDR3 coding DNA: TGTGCCTGGAGTCCTCCTGGAGCGGGCCTACGACCCGGGGAGCTGTTTTTT. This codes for CAWSPPGAGLRPGELFF.

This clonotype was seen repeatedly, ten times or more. The CDR3 coding sequence is TGTGCCAGCAGACAACAGGGGGGATTCACAGATACGCAGTATTTT. Residues: CASRQQGGFTDTQYF. This chain uses TRBV28 with TRBJ2-3; 8 bases line up with TRBD1. There are 15 residues in the CDR3. Germline V CDR1 and CDR2: MDHEN, SYDVKM. V was clipped by 6 bases and J by 2 bases; unmatched bases: 7.

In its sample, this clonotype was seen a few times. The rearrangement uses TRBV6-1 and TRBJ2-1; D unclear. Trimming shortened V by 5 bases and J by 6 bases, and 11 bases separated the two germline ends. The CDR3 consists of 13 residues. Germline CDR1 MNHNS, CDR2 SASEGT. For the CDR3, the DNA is TGTGCCAGCAGTTTAATTCCGGGCAATGAGCAGTTCTTC. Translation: CASSLIPGNEQFF.

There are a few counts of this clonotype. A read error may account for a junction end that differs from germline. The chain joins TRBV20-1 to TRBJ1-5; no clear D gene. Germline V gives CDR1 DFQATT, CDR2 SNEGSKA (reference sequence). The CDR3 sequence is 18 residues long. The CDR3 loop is CSARGRIQGRAHNQPQHF. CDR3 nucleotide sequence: TGCAGTGCGAGAGGTCGGATCCAAGGGAGAGCGCACAATCAGCCCCAGCATTTT.

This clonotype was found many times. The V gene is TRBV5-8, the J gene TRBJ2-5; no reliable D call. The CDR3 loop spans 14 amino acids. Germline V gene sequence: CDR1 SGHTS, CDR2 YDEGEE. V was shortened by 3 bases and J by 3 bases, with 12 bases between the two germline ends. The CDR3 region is CASSSRGWKETQYF. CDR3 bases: TGTGCCAGCAGCTCCCGAGGCTGGAAAGAGACCCAGTACTTC.

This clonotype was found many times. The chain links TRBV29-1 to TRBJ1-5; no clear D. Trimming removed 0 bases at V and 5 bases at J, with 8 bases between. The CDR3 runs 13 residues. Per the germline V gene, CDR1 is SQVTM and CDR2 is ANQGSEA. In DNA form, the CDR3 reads TGCAGCGTTGAAGACGGGCCGGATCAGCCCCAGCATTTT. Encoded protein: CSVEDGPDQPQHF.

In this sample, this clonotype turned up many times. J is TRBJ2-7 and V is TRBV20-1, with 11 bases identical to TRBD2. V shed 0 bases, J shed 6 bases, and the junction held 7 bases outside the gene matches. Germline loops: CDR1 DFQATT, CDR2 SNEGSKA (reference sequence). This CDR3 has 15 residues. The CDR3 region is CSARELAGALSEQYF. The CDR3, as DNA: TGCAGTGCTAGAGAACTAGCGGGAGCTCTAAGCGAGCAGTACTTC.

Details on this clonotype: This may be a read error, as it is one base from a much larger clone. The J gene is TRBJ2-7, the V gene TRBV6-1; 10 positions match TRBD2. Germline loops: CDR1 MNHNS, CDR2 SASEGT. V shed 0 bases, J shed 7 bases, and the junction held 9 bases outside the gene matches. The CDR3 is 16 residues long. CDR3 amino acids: CASSEASGRARNEQYF. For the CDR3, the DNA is TGTGCCAGCAGTGAAGCGAGCGGGAGGGCCCGGAATGAGCAGTACTTC.

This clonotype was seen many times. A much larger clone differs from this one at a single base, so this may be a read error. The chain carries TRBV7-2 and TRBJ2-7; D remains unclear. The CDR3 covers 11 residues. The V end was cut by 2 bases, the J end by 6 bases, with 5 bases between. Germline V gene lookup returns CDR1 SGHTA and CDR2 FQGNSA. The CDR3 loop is CASSLTSEQYF. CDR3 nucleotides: TGTGCCAGCAGCTTAACCTCCGAGCAGTACTTC.

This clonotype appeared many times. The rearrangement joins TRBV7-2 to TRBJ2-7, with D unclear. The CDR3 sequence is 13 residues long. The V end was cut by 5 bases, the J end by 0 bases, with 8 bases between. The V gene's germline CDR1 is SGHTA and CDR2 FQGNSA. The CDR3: CASSGRFSYEQYF. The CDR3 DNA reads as TGTGCCAGCAGCGGGCGGTTCTCCTACGAGCAGTACTTC.

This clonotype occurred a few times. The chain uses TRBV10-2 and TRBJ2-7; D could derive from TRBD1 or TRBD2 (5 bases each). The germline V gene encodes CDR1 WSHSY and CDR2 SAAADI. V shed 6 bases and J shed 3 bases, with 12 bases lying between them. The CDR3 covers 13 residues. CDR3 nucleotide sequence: TGCGCCAGCAGCGGCCTTGGGGGCTACGAGCAGTACTTC. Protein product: CASSGLGGYEQYF.

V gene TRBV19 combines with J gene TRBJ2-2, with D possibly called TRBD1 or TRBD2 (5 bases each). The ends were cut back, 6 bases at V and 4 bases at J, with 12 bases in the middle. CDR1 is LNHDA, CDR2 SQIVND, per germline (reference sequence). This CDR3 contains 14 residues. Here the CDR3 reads CASRLRGGTGELFF. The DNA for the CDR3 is TGTGCCAGTAGATTGAGGGGCGGCACCGGGGAGCTGTTTTTT. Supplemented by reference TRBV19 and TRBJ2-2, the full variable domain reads DGGITQSPKYLFRKEGQNVTLSCEQNLNHDAMYWYRQDPGQGLRLIYYSQIVNDFQKGDIAEGYSVSREKKESFPLTVTSAQKNPTAFYLCASRLRGGTGELFFGEGSRLTVL.

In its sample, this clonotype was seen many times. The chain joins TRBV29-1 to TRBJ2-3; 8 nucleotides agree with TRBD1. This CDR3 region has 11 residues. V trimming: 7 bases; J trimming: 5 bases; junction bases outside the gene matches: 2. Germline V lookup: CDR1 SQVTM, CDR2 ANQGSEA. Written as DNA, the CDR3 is TGCAGCGCAGACAGGGGAGATACGCAGTATTTT. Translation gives CSADRGDTQYF.

The CDR3 nucleotides read TGCGCCAGCAGCGGAGCGGGAGGGAGCTCCTACAATGAGCAGTTCTTC. This encodes CASSGAGGSSYNEQFF. V usage is TRBV4-1 and J usage is TRBJ2-1; TRBD2 matches 10 bases. Germline assignment: CDR1 MGHRA and CDR2 YSYEKL. The V and J ends lost 5 bases and 0 bases, in that order; junction bases with no gene match: 4. This CDR3 comprises 16 residues.

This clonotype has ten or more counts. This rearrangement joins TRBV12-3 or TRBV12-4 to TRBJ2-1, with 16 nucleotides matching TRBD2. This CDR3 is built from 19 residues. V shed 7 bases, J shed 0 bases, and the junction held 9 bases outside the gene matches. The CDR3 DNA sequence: TGTGCCAGCATAGGACCGGGACTAGCGGGAGGGAGCTCCTACAATGAGCAGTTCTTC. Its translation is CASIGPGLAGGSSYNEQFF.

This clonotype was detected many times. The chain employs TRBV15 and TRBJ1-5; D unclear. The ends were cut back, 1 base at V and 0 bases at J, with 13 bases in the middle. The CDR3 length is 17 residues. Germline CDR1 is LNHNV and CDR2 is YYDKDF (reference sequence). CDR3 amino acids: CATSRGRENYSNQPQHF. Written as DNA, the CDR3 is TGTGCCACCAGCAGAGGCCGGGAAAATTATAGCAATCAGCCCCAGCATTTT.

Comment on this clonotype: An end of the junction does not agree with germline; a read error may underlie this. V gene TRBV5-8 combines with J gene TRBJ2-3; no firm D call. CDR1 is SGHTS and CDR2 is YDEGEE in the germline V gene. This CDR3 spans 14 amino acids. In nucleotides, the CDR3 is TGCGCCAGCAGCTTGGCACAGCCCACAGATACGCAGTATTTT. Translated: CASSLAQPTDTQYF.

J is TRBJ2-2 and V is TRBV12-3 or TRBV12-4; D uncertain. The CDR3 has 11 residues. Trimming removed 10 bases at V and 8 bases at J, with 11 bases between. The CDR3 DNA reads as TGTGCCACCGCGCTTAGAGGGGAGCTGTTTTTT. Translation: CATALRGELFF.

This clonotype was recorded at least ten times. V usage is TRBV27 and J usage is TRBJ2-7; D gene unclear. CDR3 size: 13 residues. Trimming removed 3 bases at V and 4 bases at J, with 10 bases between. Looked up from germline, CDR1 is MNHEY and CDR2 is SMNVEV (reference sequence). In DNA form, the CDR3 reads TGTGCCAGCAGTTTCGCGAGGAGTTACGAGCAGTACTTC. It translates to CASSFARSYEQYF.

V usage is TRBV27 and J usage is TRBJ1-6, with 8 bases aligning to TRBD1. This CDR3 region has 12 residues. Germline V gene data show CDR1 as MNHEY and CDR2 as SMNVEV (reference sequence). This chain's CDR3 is CATGEHNSPLHF. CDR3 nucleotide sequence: TGTGCGACAGGGGAACATAATTCACCCCTCCACTTT.

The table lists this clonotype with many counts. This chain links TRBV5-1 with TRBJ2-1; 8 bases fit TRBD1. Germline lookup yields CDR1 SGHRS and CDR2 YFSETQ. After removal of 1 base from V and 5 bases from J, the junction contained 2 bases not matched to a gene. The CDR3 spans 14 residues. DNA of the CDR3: TGCGCCAGCAGCTTGCAGGGGGCCGACAATGAGCAGTTCTTC. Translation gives CASSLQGADNEQFF. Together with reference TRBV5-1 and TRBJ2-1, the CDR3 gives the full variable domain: KAGVTQTPRYLIKTRGQQVTLSCSPISGHRSVSWYQQTPGQGLQFLFEYFSETQRNKGNFPGRFSGRQFSNSRSEMNVSTLELGDSALYLCASSLQGADNEQFFGPGTRLTVL.

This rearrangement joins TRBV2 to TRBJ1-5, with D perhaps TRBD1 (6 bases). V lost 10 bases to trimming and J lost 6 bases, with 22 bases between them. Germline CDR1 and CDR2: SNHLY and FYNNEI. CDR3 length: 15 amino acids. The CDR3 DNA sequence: TGTGCCATTTCACCCTCGGGGCAGGGGCGTCAGCCCCAGCATTTT. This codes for CAISPSGQGRQPQHF. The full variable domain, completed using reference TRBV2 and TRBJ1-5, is EPEVTQTPSHQVTQMGQEVILRCVPISNHLYFYWYRQILGQKVEFLVSFYNNEISEKSEIFDDQFSVERPDGSNFTLKIRSTKLEDSAMYFCAISPSGQGRQPQHFGDGTRLSIL.

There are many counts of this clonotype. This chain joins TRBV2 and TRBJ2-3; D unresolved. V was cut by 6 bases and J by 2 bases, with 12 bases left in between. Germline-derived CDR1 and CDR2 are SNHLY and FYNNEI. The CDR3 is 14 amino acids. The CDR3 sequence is CASRQGKVTDTQYF. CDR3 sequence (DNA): TGTGCCAGCAGACAAGGGAAGGTCACAGATACGCAGTATTTT.

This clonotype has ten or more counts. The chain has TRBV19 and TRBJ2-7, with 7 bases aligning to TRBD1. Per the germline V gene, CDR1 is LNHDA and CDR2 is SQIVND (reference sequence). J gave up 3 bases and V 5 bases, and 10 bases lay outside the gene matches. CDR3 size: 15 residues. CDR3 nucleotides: TGTGCCAGTAGTCGACCAGGGGGTTTGGACTACGAGCAGTACTTC. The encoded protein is CASSRPGGLDYEQYF.

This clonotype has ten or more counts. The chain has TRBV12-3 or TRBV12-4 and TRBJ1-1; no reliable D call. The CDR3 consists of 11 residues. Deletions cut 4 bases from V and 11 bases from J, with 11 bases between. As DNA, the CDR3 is TGTGCCAGCAGTTCTCCTTTTGGGGCTTTCTTT. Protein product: CASSSPFGAFF.

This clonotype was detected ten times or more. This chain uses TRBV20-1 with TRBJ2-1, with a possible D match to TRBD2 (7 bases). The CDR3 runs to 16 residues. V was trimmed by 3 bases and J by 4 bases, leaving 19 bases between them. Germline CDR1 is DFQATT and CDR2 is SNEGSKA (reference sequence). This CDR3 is CSASGGRDYPYNEQFF. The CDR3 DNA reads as TGCAGTGCTAGTGGGGGCAGGGACTACCCGTACAATGAGCAGTTCTTC.

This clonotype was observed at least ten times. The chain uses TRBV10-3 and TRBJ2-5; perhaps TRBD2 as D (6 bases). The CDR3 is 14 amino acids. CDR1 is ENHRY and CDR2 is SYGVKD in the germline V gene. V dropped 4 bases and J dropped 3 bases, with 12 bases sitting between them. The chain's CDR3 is CAISGSGVKETQYF. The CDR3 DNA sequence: TGTGCCATCAGTGGTTCGGGAGTAAAAGAGACCCAGTACTTC.

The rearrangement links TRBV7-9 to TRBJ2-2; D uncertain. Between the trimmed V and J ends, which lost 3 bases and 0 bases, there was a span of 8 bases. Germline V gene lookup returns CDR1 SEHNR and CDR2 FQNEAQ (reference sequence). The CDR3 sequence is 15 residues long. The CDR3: CASSFDPTNTGELFF. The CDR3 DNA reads TGTGCCAGCAGCTTTGACCCTACGAACACCGGGGAGCTGTTTTTT. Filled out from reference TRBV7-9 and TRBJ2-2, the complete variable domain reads DTGVSQNPRHKITKRGQNVTFRCDPISEHNRLYWYRQTLGQGPEFLTYFQNEAQLEKSRLLSDRFSAERPKGSFSTLEIQRTEQGDSAMYLCASSFDPTNTGELFFGEGSRLTVL.

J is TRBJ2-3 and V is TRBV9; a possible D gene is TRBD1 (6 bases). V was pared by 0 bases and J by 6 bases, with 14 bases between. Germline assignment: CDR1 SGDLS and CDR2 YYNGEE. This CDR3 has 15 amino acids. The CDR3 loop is CASSVEGVGEDTQYF. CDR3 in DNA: TGTGCCAGCAGCGTAGAGGGGGTTGGTGAGGATACGCAGTATTTT. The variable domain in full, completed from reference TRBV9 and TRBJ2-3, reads DSGVTQTPKHLITATGQRVTLRCSPRSGDLSVYWYQQSLDQGLQFLIQYYNGEERAKGNILERFSAQQFPDLHSELNLSSLELGDSALYFCASSVEGVGEDTQYFGPGTRLTVL.

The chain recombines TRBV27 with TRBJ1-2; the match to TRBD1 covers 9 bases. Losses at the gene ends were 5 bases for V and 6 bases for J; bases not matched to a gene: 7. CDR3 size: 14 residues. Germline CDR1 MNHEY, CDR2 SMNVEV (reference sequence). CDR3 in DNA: TGTGCCAGCAGTGCCTTACAGGGGGCGGATGGCTACACCTTC. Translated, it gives CASSALQGADGYTF.